This T cell receptor (beta chain) derives from a study of blood T cell repertoires in COVID-19. Study in general: Italy, Spain and the United States were the sources of the convalescent and acute COVID-19 samples.

With 7 bases clipped from V and 3 bases from J, the junction kept 6 bases outside the gene matches. The CDR3 has 14 amino acids. The germline V gene has CDR1 SGHRS and CDR2 YFSETQ. Original handling: It was from reference gene primer amplification that nucleated cell counts were estimated. This table comes from immunoSEQ multiplex PCR, and its TCRdb copy is limited to in-frame clones, with some not included. The V and J calls and clone size were taken over from that table, and D and trimming were inferred from the DNA. The sample has around 270,000 clones, about 87% seen once. This chain joins TRBV5-1 and TRBJ2-7; 11 nucleotides match TRBD2. The source is a man in his sixties who had recovered from COVID-19. The material sequenced was peripheral blood. The CDR3 DNA is TGCGCCAGCCGTGAGGGACTAGCGGTCTACGAGCAGTACTTC. This codes for CASREGLAVYEQYF. Combining the CDR3 with reference TRBV5-1 and TRBJ2-7 gives the whole variable domain KAGVTQTPRYLIKTRGQQVTLSCSPISGHRSVSWYQQTPGQGLQFLFEYFSETQRNKGNFPGRFSGRQFSNSRSEMNVSTLELGDSALYLCASREGLAVYEQYFGPGTRLTVT.